This T cell receptor (beta chain) was retrieved from a study of blood T cell repertoires in COVID-19. Study information: Some COVID-19 samples were acute and others convalescent; all came from the United States, Italy and Spain. PBMCs, B-cell-depleted T cells, or T cells were the source of the cDNA or gDNA that made up the material.

The trim removed 10 bases at V and 2 bases at J, leaving 6 bases unmatched. This CDR3 spans 13 amino acids. Looked up from germline, CDR1 is LNHDA and CDR2 is SQIVND (reference sequence). As handled by the study authors: Quantification of nucleated cells was approximated via reference gene primer amplification. Produced via immunoSEQ multiplex PCR; TCRdb's table is partial and in-frame only. V, J and clone size are those of that table, while D and trimming were read from the DNA. This sample has about 88,000 clones; roughly 83% occur once, and the top ten carry under 30%. Specimen: peripheral blood. The receptor was derived from a human donor in a cohort sampled during active COVID-19. V usage is TRBV19 and J usage is TRBJ2-3, with 7 bases matching TRBD2. DNA for the CDR3: TGTGCCATCCGAGCGGGGTCCACAGATACGCAGTATTTT. This translates into CAIRAGSTDTQYF.